Only one count was recorded for the clone carrying this T cell receptor (beta chain). This record belongs to a study of T cells in narcolepsy. Produced via immunoSEQ multiplex PCR; TCRdb's table is partial and in-frame only. The sample has roughly 35,000 clones; about 85% are singletons. J lost 2 bases, V lost 4 bases, and 4 bases had no gene match. The CDR3 is made up of 13 amino acids. Germline V gives CDR1 SQVTM, CDR2 ANQGSEA. What was sequenced was memory (CD45RA-) CD4+ T cells from blood. This TCR was recovered from a human donor in good health. The chain couples TRBV29-1 to TRBJ2-7; TRBD1 agrees at 8 bases. The CDR3 region has the DNA TGCAGCGTTGGGGACAGGTCGGCCTACGAGCAGTACTTC. It encodes CSVGDRSAYEQYF.